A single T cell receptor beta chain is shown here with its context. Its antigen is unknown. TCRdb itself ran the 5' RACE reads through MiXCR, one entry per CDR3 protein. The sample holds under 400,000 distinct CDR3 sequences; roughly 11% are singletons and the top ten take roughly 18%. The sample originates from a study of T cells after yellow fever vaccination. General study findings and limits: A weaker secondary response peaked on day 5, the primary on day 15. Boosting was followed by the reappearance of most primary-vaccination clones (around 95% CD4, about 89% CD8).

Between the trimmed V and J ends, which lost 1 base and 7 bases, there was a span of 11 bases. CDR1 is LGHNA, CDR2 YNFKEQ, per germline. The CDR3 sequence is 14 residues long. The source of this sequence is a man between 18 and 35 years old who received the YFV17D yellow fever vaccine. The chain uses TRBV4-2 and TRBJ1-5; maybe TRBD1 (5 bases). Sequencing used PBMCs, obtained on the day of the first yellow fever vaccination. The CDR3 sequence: CASSQGGTEQPQHF. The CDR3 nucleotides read TGTGCCAGCAGCCAAGGAGGGACCGAACAGCCCCAGCATTTT.